These T cell receptor beta chains were read from a single sample in a study of cytomegalovirus exposure and HLA in healthy donors. Clones were sequenced by immunoSEQ multiplex PCR, and TCRdb holds only the in-frame ones, with some missing. This sample has over 120,000 clones, with about 87% found just once. Input material: PBMCs. These receptor sequences come from a woman in her 30s in good health and CMV-seropositive. The CDR3 runs from the conserved cysteine through the conserved F or W. The order of the fields is V gene, D gene, clone size, J gene, CDR3 DNA, CDR3 protein. A D gene is named only where the DNA matches it firmly. Some rows have no size entry. The others give once, few or many, or a class for an expanded clone.

TRBV29-1	TRBD1	NA	TRBJ1-1	TGCAGCGGGTGGGGACAGGGGAGAACTGAAGCTTTCTTT	CSGWGQGRTEAFF
TRBV6-5	NA	NA	TRBJ2-3	TGTGCCAGCAGTTACTCTGGACGGCGGGGCACAGATACGCAGTATTTT	CASSYSGRRGTDTQYF
TRBV7-9	TRBD1	NA	TRBJ2-7	TGTGCCAGCAGCCGGGACAGGGGGGAGCAGTACTTC	CASSRDRGEQYF
TRBV28	TRBD1	NA	TRBJ2-4	TGTGCCAGCAGTCCACAAACAGGGGGCCCCAAAAACATTCAGTACTTC	CASSPQTGGPKNIQYF
TRBV6-5	TRBD1	NA	TRBJ2-7	TGTGCCAGCAGTTACTCGGGGACAGCAAGCTACGAGCAGTACTTC	CASSYSGTASYEQYF
TRBV5-5	NA	NA	TRBJ1-4	TGTGCCAGCAGCTTGGTCCCCTTTGAAAAACTGTTTTTT	CASSLVPFEKLFF
TRBV5-1	NA	once	TRBJ1-3	TGCGCCAGCAGCTTGGCCTCGGGGATCGGAAACACCATATATTTT	CASSLASGIGNTIYF
TRBV5-6	NA	NA	TRBJ2-7	TGTGCCAGCAGCTTGGGACAGCCAACCTACGAGCAGTACTTC	CASSLGQPTYEQYF
TRBV6-5	NA	NA	TRBJ2-7	TGTGCCAGCAGGCTAGGACAGCAGTACGAGCAGTACTTC	CASRLGQQYEQYF
TRBV5-1	TRBD1	NA	TRBJ1-3	TGCGCCAGCAGCTTACCACAGGGGGCGGCTGGAAACACCATATATTTT	CASSLPQGAAGNTIYF
TRBV6-6	TRBD2	NA	TRBJ2-2	TGTGGAGGGGCTAGCGGGGGGACCGGGGAGCTGTTTTTT	CGGASGGTGELFF
TRBV5-4	TRBD1	NA	TRBJ1-4	TGTGCCAGCAGCTTAGGGGGACAGGTTAATGAAAAACTGTTTTTT	CASSLGGQVNEKLFF
TRBV7-3	NA	once	TRBJ2-7	TGTGCCAGCAGCCTCACAGCAGATTACGAGCAGTACTTC	CASSLTADYEQYF
TRBV6-1	NA	NA	TRBJ2-3	TGTGCCAGCCCGGACAACCTAAGTGGAGATACGCAGTATTTT	CASPDNLSGDTQYF
TRBV6-5	NA	NA	TRBJ1-2	TGTGCCAGCAGTTGGTTAGGGGGGGCGGACTATGGCTACACCTTC	CASSWLGGADYGYTF
TRBV25-1	TRBD1	NA	TRBJ2-7	TGTGCCAGCAGTGTCTCCGGGACAGGCTACGAGCAGTACTTC	CASSVSGTGYEQYF
TRBV29-1	TRBD1	once	TRBJ2-1	TGCAGCGTGATACGACAGGGGATTGTAAACAATGAGCAGTTCTTC	CSVIRQGIVNNEQFF
TRBV28	TRBD1	NA	TRBJ1-2	TGTGCCAGCAGTAGGGAAGACAGGGGTACCTATGGCTACACCTTC	CASSREDRGTYGYTF
TRBV5-1	NA	NA	TRBJ2-1	TGCGCCAGCAGCTCCACTAGTAATGAGCAGTTCTTC	CASSSTSNEQFF
TRBV6-1	TRBD2	NA	TRBJ2-7	TGTGCCAGCAGTTCTACTAGCGTAACCTACGAGCAGTACTTC	CASSSTSVTYEQYF
TRBV5-4	NA	NA	TRBJ2-3	TGTGCCAGCAGCATTAACACAGATACGCAGTATTTT	CASSINTDTQYF
TRBV5-1	NA	NA	TRBJ2-1	TGCGCCAGCAGCCCATCTCTGGGGCAGACCAATGAGCAGTTCTTC	CASSPSLGQTNEQFF
TRBV27	TRBD2	NA	TRBJ2-7	TGTGCCAGCTGCGGCGGGGGGTCCGGCGGGGGATGCGAGCAGTACTTC	CASCGGGSGGGCEQYF
TRBV7-6	TRBD2	NA	TRBJ2-3	TGTGCCAGCAGCCTGGGAACTAGCGGGTACACAGATACGCAGTATTTT	CASSLGTSGYTDTQYF
TRBV5-1	TRBD2	NA	TRBJ2-1	TGCGCCAGCAGCTTGGGAGGGACTAGCTCCTACAATGAGCAGTTCTTC	CASSLGGTSSYNEQFF
TRBV2	TRBD2	NA	TRBJ2-1	TGTGCCAGCAGTGGAAGCGGGAGGGCCTACAATGAGCAGTTCTTC	CASSGSGRAYNEQFF
TRBV5-1	NA	once	TRBJ2-7	TGCGCCAGCAGCCCACAAATAAGCGTATCCTACGAGCAGTACTTC	CASSPQISVSYEQYF
TRBV28	TRBD1	NA	TRBJ2-7	TGTGCCAGCAGAACAGGGACAGCTTCCTACGAGCAGTACTTC	CASRTGTASYEQYF
TRBV5-1	TRBD1	NA	TRBJ2-7	TGCGCCAGCAGCCGACAAGGTTCCCACACAGGGGGCTTACCCTACGAGCAGTACTTC	CASSRQGSHTGGLPYEQYF
TRBV7-9	NA	NA	TRBJ2-7	TGTGCCAGCAGCTTAGGCAGGGCCGACGAGCAGTACTTC	CASSLGRADEQYF
TRBV10-3	TRBD1	NA	TRBJ2-1	TGTGCCATCAGTGATCCTATTCCGGGACAGACAAGGGAAAATGAGCAGTTCTTC	CAISDPIPGQTRENEQFF
TRBV7-2	NA	once	TRBJ2-7	TGTGCCAGCAGCTTAGGGCGACTAGATGATTCATACGAGCAGTACTTC	CASSLGRLDDSYEQYF
TRBV14	TRBD2	NA	TRBJ2-2	TGTGCCAGCAGTAAACTAGCGGGTACTTCCAACACCGGGGAGCTGTTTTTT	CASSKLAGTSNTGELFF
TRBV7-2	NA	NA	TRBJ1-4	TGTGCCAGCAGCTTAGTGGGCAGGTTCTCGAATGAAAAACTGTTTTTT	CASSLVGRFSNEKLFF
TRBV5-1	NA	NA	TRBJ1-1	TGCGCCAGCAGCCAGGGGTCTGGGGGAACTGAAGCTTTCTTT	CASSQGSGGTEAFF
TRBV5-6	NA	NA	TRBJ2-2	TGTGCCAGCAGCGCGCCTCGAAGCACCGGGGAGCTGTTTTTT	CASSAPRSTGELFF
TRBV2	NA	NA	TRBJ2-2	TGTGCCAGCAGTGAACGTAACACCGGGGAGCTGTTTTTT	CASSERNTGELFF
TRBV11-2	NA	NA	TRBJ2-3	TGTGCCAGCAGCTTATACGGCCGACACACAGATACGCAGTATTTT	CASSLYGRHTDTQYF
TRBV11-2	NA	NA	TRBJ2-7	TGTGCCAGCAGCTCTACTTCCTACGAGCAGTACTTC	CASSSTSYEQYF
TRBV7-9	TRBD1	NA	TRBJ1-5	TGTGCCAGCAGCTTAGGGGGACAGGGGAGCAATCAGCCCCAGCATTTT	CASSLGGQGSNQPQHF
TRBV11-3	NA	NA	TRBJ2-7	TGTGCCAGCAGCCTAGGCTTGGGGAGAGATGGCGAGCAGTACTTC	CASSLGLGRDGEQYF
TRBV7-7	NA	NA	TRBJ2-3	TGTGCCAGCAGCCCTGGACTGGCGACTAGCACAGATACGCAGTATTTT	CASSPGLATSTDTQYF
TRBV27	TRBD1	NA	TRBJ2-1	TGTGCCAGCACCATACAGGGGAGATTGGGCAATGAGCAGTTCTTC	CASTIQGRLGNEQFF
TRBV28	NA	NA	TRBJ2-1	TGTGCCAGCAGTCCGGCGGATGAGCAGTTCTTC	CASSPADEQFF
TRBV28	NA	NA	TRBJ1-5	TGTGCCAGTTACGATTTACGGAGCAATCAGCCCCAGCATTTT	CASYDLRSNQPQHF
TRBV15	NA	NA	TRBJ1-5	TGTGCCACCAGCAGAGATTTGCCGGGGGGCGGTCAGCCCCAGCATTTT	CATSRDLPGGGQPQHF
TRBV2	TRBD1	NA	TRBJ1-3	TGTGCCAGCAGTGAAGCCGGGACAGGTGGAAACACCATATATTTT	CASSEAGTGGNTIYF
TRBV27	NA	NA	TRBJ2-5	TGTGCCAGCAGTCGCCTGGCACAAGAGACCCAGTACTTC	CASSRLAQETQYF
TRBV7-9	NA	NA	TRBJ1-2	TGTGCCAGCAGCTTATCAGGCGGGGATTACTATGGCTACACCTTC	CASSLSGGDYYGYTF
TRBV15	NA	NA	TRBJ2-3	TGTGCCACCAGCACCCGGGGAACAGATACGCAGTATTTT	CATSTRGTDTQYF